The clone carrying this T cell receptor beta chain was seen only a few times. What it binds is not known. This entry is derived from a study of T-cell memory formation after mild COVID-19. Whole-study context: In these data, TCR clusters were largely donor specific.

The study's findings and limits: Second-wave clones that peaked on day 37 lacked confirmed SARS-CoV-2 specificity. Clones contracting over day 15 to 85 were CD4/CD8 balanced, with later expanders leaning CD4+.

MiXCR, applied by TCRdb to the 5' RACE reads, yields one record per CDR3 protein. Of 150,000 to 200,000 distinct CDR3 sequences listed, 13% to 15% were seen once; the top ten hold less than 15%. V dropped 5 bases and J dropped 7; count of bases not matched to a gene: 7. The CDR3 is 16 residues long. The origin of this receptor is an adult woman who had mild COVID-19 (a few samples of this study predate the infection). Cell type and time point are not known. This chain joins TRBV12-3 or TRBV12-4 and TRBJ2-1, with 14 positions matching TRBD2. The sample taken for sequencing was PBMCs or a T cell subset sorted from them (not recorded which). The CDR3 sequence is CASSLEGTSGRNEQFF. The CDR3, as DNA: TGTGCCAGCAGTCTTGAGGGGACTAGCGGGAGAAATGAGCAGTTCTTC.